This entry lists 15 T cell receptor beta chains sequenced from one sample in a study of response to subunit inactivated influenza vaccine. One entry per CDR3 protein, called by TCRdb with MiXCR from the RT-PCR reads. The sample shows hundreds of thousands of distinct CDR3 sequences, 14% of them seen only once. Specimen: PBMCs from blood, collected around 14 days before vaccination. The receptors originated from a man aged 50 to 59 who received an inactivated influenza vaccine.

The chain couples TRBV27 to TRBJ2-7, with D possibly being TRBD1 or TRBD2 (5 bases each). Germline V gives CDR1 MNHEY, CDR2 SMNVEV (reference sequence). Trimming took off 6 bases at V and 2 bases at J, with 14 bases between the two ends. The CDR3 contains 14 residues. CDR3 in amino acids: CASRMTGGAYEQYF. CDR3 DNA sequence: TGTGCCAGCAGAATGACTGGGGGTGCCTACGAGCAGTACTTC.

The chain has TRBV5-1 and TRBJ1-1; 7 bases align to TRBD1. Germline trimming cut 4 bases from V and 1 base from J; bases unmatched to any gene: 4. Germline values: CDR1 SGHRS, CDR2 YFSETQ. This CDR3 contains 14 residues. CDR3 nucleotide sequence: TGCGCCAGCAGCAGGGGACAGCAGAACACTGAAGCTTTCTTT. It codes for CASSRGQQNTEAFF. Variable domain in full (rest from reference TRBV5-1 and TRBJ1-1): KAGVTQTPRYLIKTRGQQVTLSCSPISGHRSVSWYQQTPGQGLQFLFEYFSETQRNKGNFPGRFSGRQFSNSRSEMNVSTLELGDSALYLCASSRGQQNTEAFFGQGTRLTVV.

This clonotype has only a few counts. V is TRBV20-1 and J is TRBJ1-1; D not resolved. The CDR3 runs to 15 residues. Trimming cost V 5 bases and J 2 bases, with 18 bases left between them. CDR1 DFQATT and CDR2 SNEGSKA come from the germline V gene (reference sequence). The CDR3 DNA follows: TGCAGTGCTCCCGGCCTGGGCCATTTAAACACTGAAGCTTTCTTT. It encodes CSAPGLGHLNTEAFF.

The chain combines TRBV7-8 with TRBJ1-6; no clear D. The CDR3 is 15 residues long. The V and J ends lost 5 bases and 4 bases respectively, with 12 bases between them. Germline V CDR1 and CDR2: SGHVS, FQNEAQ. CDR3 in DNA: TGTGCCAGCAGCCCCTCCGTACCGTATAATTCACCCCTCCACTTT. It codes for CASSPSVPYNSPLHF.

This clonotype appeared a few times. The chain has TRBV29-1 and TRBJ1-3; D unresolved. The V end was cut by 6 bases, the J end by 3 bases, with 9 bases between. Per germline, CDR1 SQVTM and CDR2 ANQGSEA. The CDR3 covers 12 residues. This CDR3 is CSVPAGGNTIYF. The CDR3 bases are TGCAGCGTCCCCGCAGGTGGAAACACCATATATTTT.

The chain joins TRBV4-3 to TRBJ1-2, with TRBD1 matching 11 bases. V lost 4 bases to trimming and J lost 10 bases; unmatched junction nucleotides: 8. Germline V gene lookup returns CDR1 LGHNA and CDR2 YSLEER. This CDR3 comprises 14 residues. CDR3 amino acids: CASSPRTGGPSYTF. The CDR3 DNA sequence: TGCGCCAGCAGCCCTCGGACAGGGGGCCCATCCTACACCTTC.

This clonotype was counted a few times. CDR3 DNA: TGCAGTGCTAGCGGATGGGGCGGGACCTCCTACAATGAGCAGTTCTTC. Translation: CSASGWGGTSYNEQFF. The chain joins TRBV20-1 to TRBJ2-1; D perhaps matches TRBD2 (6 bases). Germline V gene lookup returns CDR1 DFQATT and CDR2 SNEGSKA (reference sequence). Trimming took 3 bases from V and 0 from J, leaving 15 bases between them. The length of the CDR3 is 16 residues.

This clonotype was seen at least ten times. CDR3 nucleotides: TGTGCCACCAGTGGCCGAGCTACCACTCAGCCCCAGCATTTT. Translation: CATSGRATTQPQHF. The gene calls are TRBV24-1 and TRBJ1-5; no reliable D call. The V end was cut by 5 bases, the J end by 6 bases, with 13 bases between. Germline V CDR1 and CDR2: KGHDR, SFDVKD. This CDR3 contains 14 residues.

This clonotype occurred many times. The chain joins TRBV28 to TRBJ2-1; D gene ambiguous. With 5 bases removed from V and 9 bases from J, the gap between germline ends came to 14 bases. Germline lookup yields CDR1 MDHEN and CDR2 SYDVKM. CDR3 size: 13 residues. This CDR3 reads CASSVSIVGEQFF. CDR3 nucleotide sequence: TGTGCCAGCAGTGTATCTATCGTTGGTGAGCAGTTCTTC.

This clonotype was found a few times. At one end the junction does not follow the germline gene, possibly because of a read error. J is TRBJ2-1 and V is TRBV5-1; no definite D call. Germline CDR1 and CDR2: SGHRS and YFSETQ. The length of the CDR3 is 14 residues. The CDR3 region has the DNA TGCGCCAGCAGCCTGACGTGGACCACCCCTGAGAAGTTCTTC. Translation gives CASSLTWTTPEKFF.

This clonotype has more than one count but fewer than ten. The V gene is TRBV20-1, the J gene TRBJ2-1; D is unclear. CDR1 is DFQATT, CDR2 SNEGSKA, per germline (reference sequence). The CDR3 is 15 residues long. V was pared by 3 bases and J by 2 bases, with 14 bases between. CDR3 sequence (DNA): TGCAGTGCTAGGGACCCTAGAATCCCCTACAATGAGCAGTTCTTC. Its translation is CSARDPRIPYNEQFF.

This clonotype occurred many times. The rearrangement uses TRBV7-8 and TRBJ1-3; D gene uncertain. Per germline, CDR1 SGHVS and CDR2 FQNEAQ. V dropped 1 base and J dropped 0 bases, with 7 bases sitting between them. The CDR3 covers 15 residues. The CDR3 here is CASSLGGSSGNTIYF. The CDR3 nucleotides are TGTGCCAGCAGCTTAGGGGGTTCCTCTGGAAACACCATATATTTT.

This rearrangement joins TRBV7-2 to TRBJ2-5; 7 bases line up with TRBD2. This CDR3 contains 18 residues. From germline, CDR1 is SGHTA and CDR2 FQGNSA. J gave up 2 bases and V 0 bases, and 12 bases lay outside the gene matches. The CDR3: CASSLAGFRGVGQETQYF. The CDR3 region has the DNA TGTGCCAGCAGCTTAGCGGGATTTCGGGGGGTGGGGCAAGAGACCCAGTACTTC.

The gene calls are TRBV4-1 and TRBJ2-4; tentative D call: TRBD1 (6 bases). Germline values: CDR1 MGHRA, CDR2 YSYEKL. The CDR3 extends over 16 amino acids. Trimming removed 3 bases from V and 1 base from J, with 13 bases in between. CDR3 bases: TGCGCCAGCAGCCACTATGGACAGTCCGCCAAAAACATTCAGTACTTC. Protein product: CASSHYGQSAKNIQYF.

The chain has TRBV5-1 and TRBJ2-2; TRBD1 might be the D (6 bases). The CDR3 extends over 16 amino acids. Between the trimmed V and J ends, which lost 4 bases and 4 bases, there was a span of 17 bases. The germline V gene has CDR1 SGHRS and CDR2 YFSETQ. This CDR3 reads CASSDLSKGVTGELFF. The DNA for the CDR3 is TGCGCCAGCAGCGATCTGTCTAAGGGGGTCACCGGGGAGCTGTTTTTT.